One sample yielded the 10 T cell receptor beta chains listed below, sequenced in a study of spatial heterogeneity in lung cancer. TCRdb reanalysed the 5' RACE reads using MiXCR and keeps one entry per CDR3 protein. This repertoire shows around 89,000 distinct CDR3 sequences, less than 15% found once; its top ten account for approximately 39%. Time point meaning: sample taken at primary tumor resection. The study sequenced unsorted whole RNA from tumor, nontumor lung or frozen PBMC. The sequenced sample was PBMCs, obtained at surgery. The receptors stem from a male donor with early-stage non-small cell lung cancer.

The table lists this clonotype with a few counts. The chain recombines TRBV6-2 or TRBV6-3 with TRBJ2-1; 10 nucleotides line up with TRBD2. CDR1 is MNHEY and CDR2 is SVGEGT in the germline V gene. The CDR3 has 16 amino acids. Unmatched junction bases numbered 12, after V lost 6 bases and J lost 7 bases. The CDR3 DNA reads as TGTGCCAGCAGCCCCGTAAGCGGGAGGGCCCAGAATGAGCAGTTCTTC. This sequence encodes CASSPVSGRAQNEQFF.

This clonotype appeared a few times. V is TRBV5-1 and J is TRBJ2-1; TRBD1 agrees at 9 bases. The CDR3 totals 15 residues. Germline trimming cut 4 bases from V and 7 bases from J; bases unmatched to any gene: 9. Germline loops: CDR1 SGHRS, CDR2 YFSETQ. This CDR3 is CASSRAQGARNEQFF. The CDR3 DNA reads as TGCGCCAGCAGCCGCGCACAGGGGGCGCGGAATGAGCAGTTCTTC.

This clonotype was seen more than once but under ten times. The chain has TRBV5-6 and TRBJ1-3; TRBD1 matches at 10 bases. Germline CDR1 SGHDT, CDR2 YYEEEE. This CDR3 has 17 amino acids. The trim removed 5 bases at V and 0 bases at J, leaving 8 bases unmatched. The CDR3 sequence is CASSLLRQGASGNTIYF. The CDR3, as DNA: TGTGCCAGCAGTCTCTTGAGACAGGGGGCCTCTGGAAACACCATATATTTT.

The CDR3 spells CASSQVQGQGGYGYTF. Here the CDR3 DNA reads TGCGCCAGCAGCCAAGTCCAAGGACAGGGAGGCTATGGCTACACCTTC. V and J are TRBV4-3 and TRBJ1-2; 8 positions match TRBD1. This CDR3 contains 16 residues. Trimming removed 1 base from V and 4 bases from J; junction bases left unmatched: 8. Germline V CDR1 and CDR2: LGHNA, YSLEER.

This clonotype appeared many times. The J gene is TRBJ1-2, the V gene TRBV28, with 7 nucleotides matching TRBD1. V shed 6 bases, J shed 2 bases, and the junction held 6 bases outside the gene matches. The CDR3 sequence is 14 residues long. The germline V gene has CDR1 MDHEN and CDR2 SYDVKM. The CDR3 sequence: CASRPQGDNYGYTF. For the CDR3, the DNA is TGTGCCAGCAGGCCCCAGGGGGACAACTATGGCTACACCTTC.

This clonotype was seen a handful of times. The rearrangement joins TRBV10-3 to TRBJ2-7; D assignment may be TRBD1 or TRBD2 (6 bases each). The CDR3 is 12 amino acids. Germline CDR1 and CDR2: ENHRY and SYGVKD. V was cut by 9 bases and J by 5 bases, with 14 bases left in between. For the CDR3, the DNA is TGTGCCATTCGGGTGGGGGGCGACGAGCAGTACTTC. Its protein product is CAIRVGGDEQYF.

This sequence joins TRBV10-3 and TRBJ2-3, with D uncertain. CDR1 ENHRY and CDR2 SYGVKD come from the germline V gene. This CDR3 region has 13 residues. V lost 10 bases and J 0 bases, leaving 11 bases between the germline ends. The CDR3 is CATETDSTDTQYF. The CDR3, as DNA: TGTGCCACCGAAACGGATAGCACAGATACGCAGTATTTT.

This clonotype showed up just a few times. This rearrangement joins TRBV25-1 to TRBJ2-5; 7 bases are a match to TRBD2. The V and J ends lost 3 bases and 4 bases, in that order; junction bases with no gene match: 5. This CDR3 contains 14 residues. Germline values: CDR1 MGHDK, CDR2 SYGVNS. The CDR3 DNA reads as TGTGCCAGCAGTGACGCGGGGGTCGGAGAGACCCAGTACTTC. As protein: CASSDAGVGETQYF.

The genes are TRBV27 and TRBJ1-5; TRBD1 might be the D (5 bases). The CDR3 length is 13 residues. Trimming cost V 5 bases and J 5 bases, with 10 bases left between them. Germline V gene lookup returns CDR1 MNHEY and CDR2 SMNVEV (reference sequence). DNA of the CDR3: TGTGCCAGCAGTCGCGACAGCGATCAGCCCCAGCATTTT. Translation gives CASSRDSDQPQHF.

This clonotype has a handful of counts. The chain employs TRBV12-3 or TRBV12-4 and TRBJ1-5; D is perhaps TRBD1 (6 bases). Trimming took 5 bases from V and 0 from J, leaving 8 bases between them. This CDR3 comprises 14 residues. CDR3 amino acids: CASSGTNSNQPQHF. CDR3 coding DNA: TGTGCCAGCAGTGGGACAAATAGCAATCAGCCCCAGCATTTT.